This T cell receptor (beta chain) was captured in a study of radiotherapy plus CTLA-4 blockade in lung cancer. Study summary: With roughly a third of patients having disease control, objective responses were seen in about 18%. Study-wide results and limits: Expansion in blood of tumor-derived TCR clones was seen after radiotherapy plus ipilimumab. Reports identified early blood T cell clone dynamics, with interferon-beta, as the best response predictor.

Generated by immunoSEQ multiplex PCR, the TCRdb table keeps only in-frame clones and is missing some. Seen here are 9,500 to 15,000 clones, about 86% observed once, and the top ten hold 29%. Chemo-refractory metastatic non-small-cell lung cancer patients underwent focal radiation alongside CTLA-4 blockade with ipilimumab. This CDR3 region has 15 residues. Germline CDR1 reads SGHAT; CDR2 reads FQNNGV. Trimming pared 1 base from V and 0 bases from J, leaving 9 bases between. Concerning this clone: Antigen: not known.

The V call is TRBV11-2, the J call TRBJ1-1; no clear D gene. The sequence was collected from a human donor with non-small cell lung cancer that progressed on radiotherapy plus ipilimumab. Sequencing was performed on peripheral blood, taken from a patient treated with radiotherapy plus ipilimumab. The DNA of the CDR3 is TGTGCCAGCAGCTTAGGGTTCACTGTGAACACTGAAGCTTTCTTT. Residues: CASSLGFTVNTEAFF.